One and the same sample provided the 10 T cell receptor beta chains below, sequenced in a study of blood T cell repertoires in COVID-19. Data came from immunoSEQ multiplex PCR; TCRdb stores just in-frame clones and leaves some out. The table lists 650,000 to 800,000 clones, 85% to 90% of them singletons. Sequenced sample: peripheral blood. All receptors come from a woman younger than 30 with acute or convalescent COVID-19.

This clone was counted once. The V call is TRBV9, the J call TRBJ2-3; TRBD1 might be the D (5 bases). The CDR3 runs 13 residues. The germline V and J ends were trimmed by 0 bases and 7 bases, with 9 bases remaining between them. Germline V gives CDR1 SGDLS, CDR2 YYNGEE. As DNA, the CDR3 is TGTGCCAGCAGCGTAGAGGGGATCCATACGCAGTATTTT. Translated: CASSVEGIHTQYF.

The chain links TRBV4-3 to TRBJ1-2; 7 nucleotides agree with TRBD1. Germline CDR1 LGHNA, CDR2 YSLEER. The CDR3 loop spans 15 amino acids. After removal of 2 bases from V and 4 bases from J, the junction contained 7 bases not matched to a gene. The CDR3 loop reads CASSQLPTGPYGYTF. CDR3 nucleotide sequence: TGCGCCAGCAGCCAACTCCCGACAGGGCCCTATGGCTACACCTTC.

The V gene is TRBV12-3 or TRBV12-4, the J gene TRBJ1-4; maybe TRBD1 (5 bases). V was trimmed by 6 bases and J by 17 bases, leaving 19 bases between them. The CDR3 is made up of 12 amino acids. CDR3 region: CASSPGGHPSFF. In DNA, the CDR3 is TGTGCCAGCAGCCCCGGGGGTCACCCTTCTTTTTTT.

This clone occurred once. CDR3 region: CASSLGLAGVYEQYF. CDR3 DNA: TGTGCCAGCAGCTTAGGACTAGCGGGGGTCTACGAGCAGTACTTC. This chain joins TRBV7-2 and TRBJ2-7, with 12 bases matching TRBD2. The CDR3 has 15 residues. The germline V gene has CDR1 SGHTA and CDR2 FQGNSA. V was clipped by 1 base and J by 3 bases; unmatched bases: 1.

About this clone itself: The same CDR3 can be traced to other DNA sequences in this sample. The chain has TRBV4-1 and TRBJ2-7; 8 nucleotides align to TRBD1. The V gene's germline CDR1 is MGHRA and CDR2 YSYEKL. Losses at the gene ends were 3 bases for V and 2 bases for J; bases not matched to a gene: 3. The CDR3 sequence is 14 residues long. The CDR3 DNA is TGCGCCAGCAGCCACGGGACAGGCACCTACGAGCAGTACTTC. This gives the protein CASSHGTGTYEQYF.

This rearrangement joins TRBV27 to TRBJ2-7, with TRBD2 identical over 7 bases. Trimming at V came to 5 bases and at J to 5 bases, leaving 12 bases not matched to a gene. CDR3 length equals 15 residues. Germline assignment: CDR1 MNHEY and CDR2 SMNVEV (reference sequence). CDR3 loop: CASSVGWGGKDEQYF. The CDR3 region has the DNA TGTGCCAGCAGTGTCGGTTGGGGGGGTAAGGACGAGCAGTACTTC.

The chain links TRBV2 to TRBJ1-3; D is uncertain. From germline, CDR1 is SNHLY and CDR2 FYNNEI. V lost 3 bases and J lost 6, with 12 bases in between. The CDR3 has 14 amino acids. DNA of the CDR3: TGTGCCAGCAGTGATCTTCCCCTAGCAAACACCATATATTTT. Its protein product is CASSDLPLANTIYF.

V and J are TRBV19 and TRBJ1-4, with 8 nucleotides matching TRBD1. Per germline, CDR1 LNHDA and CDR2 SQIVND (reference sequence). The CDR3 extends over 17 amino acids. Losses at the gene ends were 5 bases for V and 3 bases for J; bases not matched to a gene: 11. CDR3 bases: TGTGCCAGTAGTCCAGAAGGCAGGGGGCAAGCTAATGAAAAACTGTTTTTT. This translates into CASSPEGRGQANEKLFF.

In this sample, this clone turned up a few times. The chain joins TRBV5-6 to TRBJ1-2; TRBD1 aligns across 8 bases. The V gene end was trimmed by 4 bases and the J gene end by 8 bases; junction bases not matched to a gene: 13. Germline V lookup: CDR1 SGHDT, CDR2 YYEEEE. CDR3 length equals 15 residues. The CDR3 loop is CASSLGTGTRRGYTF. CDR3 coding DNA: TGTGCCAGCAGCCTAGGGACAGGAACCCGAAGGGGCTACACCTTC.

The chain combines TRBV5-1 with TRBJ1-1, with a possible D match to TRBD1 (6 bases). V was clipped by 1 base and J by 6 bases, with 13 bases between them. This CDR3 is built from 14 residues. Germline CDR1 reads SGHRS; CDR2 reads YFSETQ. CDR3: CASSLWQGLPEAFF. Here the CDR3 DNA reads TGCGCCAGCAGCTTGTGGCAGGGGCTCCCTGAAGCTTTCTTT.